The text below deals with one TCR beta chain. V trimming: 7 bases; J trimming: 1 base; junction bases outside the gene matches: 6. This CDR3 has 14 residues. Germline V lookup: CDR1 MNHEY, CDR2 SMNVEV (reference sequence). The data derive from a study of blood T cell repertoires in COVID-19. Across the study: Acute and convalescent COVID-19 specimens originated in the United States, Italy and Spain.

Produced via immunoSEQ multiplex PCR; TCRdb's table is partial and in-frame only. The sample holds over 45,000 clones, 65% to 85% seen once. The genes are TRBV27 and TRBJ2-7; 8 bases are a match to TRBD1. Sequencing was done on a sample of peripheral blood. The receptor comes from a human donor with active or convalescent COVID-19. The donor label of this sample is uncertain. The CDR3 region has the DNA TGTGCCAGCATCCGGACAGGGAATTCCTACGAGCAGTACTTC. It is translated as CASIRTGNSYEQYF.